The rows below give T cell receptor beta chains drawn from one sample of a study of graft-versus-host responses after intestinal transplantation. For these TCRs, the target antigens are not known. The method was immunoSEQ multiplex PCR; TCRdb's version includes in-frame clones alone and lacks a portion of them. The table lists about 50,000 clones, 92% of them singletons. Sample: unstimulated CD4+ T cells sorted from spleen or lymph node cells, taken before transplant. The receptors were gathered from a human donor who was the organ donor for an intestinal transplant. Both conserved end residues are part of each CDR3. A D gene is named only where the DNA matches it firmly. Clone sizes are given selectively: once, few, many, or a class where the clone is expanded.

J gene | V gene | D gene | clone size | CDR3 protein | CDR3 DNA
TRBJ1-2 | TRBV19 | - | - | CASSIWQRQGPYGYTF | TGTGCCAGTAGTATTTGGCAAAGGCAGGGCCCTTATGGCTACACCTTC
TRBJ2-3 | TRBV7-9 | - | - | CASSLKWGADTQYF | TGTGCCAGCAGCTTAAAGTGGGGAGCAGATACGCAGTATTTT
TRBJ2-1 | TRBV28 | TRBD1 | once | CASGTGYNEQFF | TGTGCCAGCGGGACAGGGTACAATGAGCAGTTCTTC
TRBJ2-5 | TRBV28 | TRBD1 | - | CASSFRGPQGEQYF | TGTGCCAGCAGTTTCCGGGGCCCTCAGGGGGAGCAGTACTTC
TRBJ1-6 | TRBV15 | TRBD1 | - | CATSRNSGTGHNSPLHF | TGTGCCACCAGCAGAAATTCCGGGACAGGGCATAATTCACCCCTCCACTTT
TRBJ2-3 | TRBV9 | TRBD2 | once | CASRASGRPTDTQYF | TGTGCCAGCAGGGCTAGCGGGAGGCCGACAGATACGCAGTATTTT
TRBJ2-1 | TRBV28 | - | - | CASSLFRSNGFYNEQFF | TGTGCCAGCAGTTTATTTCGCTCGAATGGCTTCTACAATGAGCAGTTCTTC
TRBJ1-6 | TRBV5-4 | TRBD1 | - | CASSTGDSPLHF | TGTGCCAGCAGCACAGGGGATTCACCCCTCCACTTT
TRBJ1-5 | TRBV7-8 | - | - | CASSLEQGDNQPQHF | TGTGCCAGCAGCCTTGAACAGGGAGACAATCAGCCCCAGCATTTT
TRBJ2-7 | TRBV21-1 | - | - | CASSKGQLDWRPYEQYF | TGTGCCAGCAGCAAAGGGCAGCTGGATTGGAGACCCTACGAGCAGTACTTC
TRBJ2-4 | TRBV11-3 | - | once | CASSLGGQGNIQYF | TGTGCCAGCAGCTTAGGGGGCCAGGGGAACATTCAGTACTTC
TRBJ1-2 | TRBV19 | - | - | CASTPTEVYGYTF | TGTGCCAGTACCCCGACAGAGGTCTATGGCTACACCTTC
TRBJ1-2 | TRBV10-3 | - | - | CAISESRSYGYTF | TGTGCCATCAGTGAGTCTCGCAGCTATGGCTACACCTTC
TRBJ2-1 | TRBV4-3 | - | - | CASSQETGTQTVWGNEQFF | TGCGCCAGCAGCCAAGAAACGGGGACCCAGACGGTGTGGGGCAATGAGCAGTTCTTC
TRBJ2-3 | TRBV5-3 | TRBD2 | - | CARSNFYLAGELTDTQYF | TGTGCCAGAAGCAACTTCTACTTAGCGGGAGAACTCACAGATACGCAGTATTTT
TRBJ2-5 | TRBV4-3 | TRBD2 | - | CASSQAGLAQETQYF | TGCGCCAGCAGCCAGGCTGGACTAGCCCAAGAGACCCAGTACTTC
TRBJ2-1 | TRBV2 | - | once | CASHRTSSSYNEQFF | TGTGCCAGCCACAGGACCAGTAGCTCCTACAATGAGCAGTTCTTC
TRBJ2-1 | TRBV5-4 | TRBD2 | few | CASSLLTGGSYNEQFF | TGTGCCAGCAGCCTCTTGACGGGAGGCTCCTACAATGAGCAGTTCTTC
TRBJ2-7 | TRBV28 | - | - | CASSPRTDANYEQYF | TGTGCCAGCAGCCCCAGGACAGATGCCAACTACGAGCAGTACTTC
TRBJ1-3 | TRBV6-6 | - | few | CASSSRDNSGNTIYF | TGTGCCAGCAGCAGTCGGGACAACTCTGGAAACACCATATATTTT
TRBJ1-6 | TRBV28 | - | - | CASSTNSPLHF | TGTGCCAGCAGTACAAATTCACCCCTCCACTTT
TRBJ2-7 | TRBV5-5 | - | - | CASTPGPSYEQYF | TGTGCCAGCACCCCCGGGCCATCCTACGAGCAGTACTTC
TRBJ2-7 | TRBV5-6 | - | - | CASSSDWAGATYEQYF | TGTGCCAGCAGCTCGGATTGGGCAGGGGCGACCTACGAGCAGTACTTC
TRBJ2-7 | TRBV7-2 | - | - | CASRSRGEDYEQYF | TGTGCCAGCAGGTCCCGGGGCGAGGACTACGAGCAGTACTTC
TRBJ1-1 | TRBV7-2 | TRBD1 | - | CASSLAGSGQGTEAFF | TGTGCCAGCAGCTTAGCGGGATCCGGACAGGGCACTGAAGCTTTCTTT
TRBJ1-3 | TRBV30 | - | - | CAWSRGSGGNTIYF | TGTGCCTGGAGTAGGGGGAGTGGGGGAAACACCATATATTTT
TRBJ2-7 | TRBV18 | TRBD2 | - | CASSPGLAGYEQYF | TGTGCCAGCTCACCGGGACTAGCGGGTTACGAGCAGTACTTC
TRBJ2-2 | TRBV7-7 | TRBD2 | - | CASSLGLAGGPTGELFF | TGTGCCAGCAGCTTAGGGCTAGCGGGAGGCCCTACCGGGGAGCTGTTTTTT
TRBJ1-3 | TRBV18 | - | - | CASSPTGMGSSGNTIYF | TGTGCCAGCTCACCGACGGGTATGGGCAGCTCTGGAAACACCATATATTTT
TRBJ2-3 | TRBV19 | TRBD2 | - | CASSIGLAGGPSTDTQYF | TGTGCCAGTAGCATAGGACTAGCGGGAGGGCCTTCCACAGATACGCAGTATTTT
TRBJ1-2 | TRBV28 | - | - | CASRDKNYGYTF | TGTGCCAGCCGGGACAAAAACTATGGCTACACCTTC
TRBJ2-3 | TRBV9 | TRBD1 | - | CASSVADRVDDTQYF | TGTGCCAGCAGCGTAGCGGACAGGGTGGATGATACGCAGTATTTT
TRBJ1-2 | TRBV20-1 | - | - | CSARGEGSYTF | TGCAGTGCTAGAGGGGAGGGATCCTACACCTTC
TRBJ1-2 | TRBV9 | - | - | CASSATGSGYGYTF | TGTGCCAGCAGCGCTACAGGGAGTGGCTATGGCTACACCTTC
TRBJ2-2 | TRBV4-3 | - | - | CASSLHDVNTGELFF | TGCGCCAGCAGCCTTCACGACGTGAACACCGGGGAGCTGTTTTTT
TRBJ2-3 | TRBV7-2 | TRBD2 | - | CASSSGLAASTDTQYF | TGTGCCAGCAGCTCGGGACTAGCGGCTAGCACAGATACGCAGTATTTT
TRBJ2-2 | TRBV28 | - | - | CASSFDPNTGELFF | TGTGCCAGCAGTTTTGACCCGAACACCGGGGAGCTGTTTTTT
TRBJ2-7 | TRBV9 | - | - | CASSVAGSYEQYF | TGTGCCAGCAGCGTTGCCGGGAGTTACGAGCAGTACTTC
TRBJ2-7 | TRBV7-2 | TRBD1 | - | CASSLVGQGIYEQYF | TGTGCCAGCAGCTTAGTCGGACAGGGGATCTACGAGCAGTACTTC
TRBJ2-7 | TRBV7-9 | TRBD2 | - | CASEAGENYEQYF | TGTGCCAGTGAAGCGGGAGAAAACTACGAGCAGTACTTC
TRBJ2-7 | TRBV27 | TRBD1 | - | CASSLIGQGARYEQYF | TGTGCCAGCAGTCTCATCGGACAGGGGGCTAGGTACGAGCAGTACTTC
TRBJ2-2 | TRBV11-3 | TRBD1 | - | CASSLTGITGELFF | TGTGCCAGCAGCCTGACAGGGATAACCGGGGAGCTGTTTTTT
TRBJ2-5 | TRBV28 | TRBD1 | once | CASSLHRGQETQYF | TGTGCCAGCAGTTTACACAGGGGGCAAGAGACCCAGTACTTC
TRBJ2-5 | TRBV18 | TRBD2 | - | CASSPTSGEQETQYF | TGTGCCAGCTCCCCGACTAGCGGGGAACAAGAGACCCAGTACTTC
TRBJ2-1 | TRBV7-3 | TRBD2 | - | CASSLMNFGTSPNEQFF | TGTGCCAGCAGCTTAATGAATTTCGGGACTAGCCCCAATGAGCAGTTCTTC
TRBJ2-1 | TRBV28 | - | - | CASRGPGPNSYNEQFF | TGTGCCAGCAGAGGACCGGGGCCGAACTCCTACAATGAGCAGTTCTTC
TRBJ1-2 | TRBV29-1 | - | - | CSVERDLVMYGYTF | TGCAGCGTTGAACGGGACTTAGTTATGTATGGCTACACCTTC
TRBJ1-2 | TRBV5-1 | TRBD1 | once | CASSLRDRGFYGYTF | TGCGCCAGCAGCCTCCGGGACAGGGGCTTCTATGGCTACACCTTC
TRBJ2-2 | TRBV7-2 | - | - | CASSLVPGLLNTGELFF | TGTGCCAGCAGCTTAGTACCGGGACTTTTGAACACCGGGGAGCTGTTTTTT
TRBJ2-1 | TRBV28 | TRBD1 | - | CASRLQQGNEQFF | TGTGCCAGCAGATTACAACAGGGGAATGAGCAGTTCTTC